Only a few counts were recorded for the clone carrying this T cell receptor (beta chain). Its target is unknown. A read error may produce the germline difference seen at one junction end. Construction of TCR beta libraries was performed using quantitative 5'-RACE with molecular barcodes. TCRdb fed the 5' RACE reads into MiXCR, producing one record per CDR3 protein. The top ten clones hold over 0.8% of a sample with 450,000 or so distinct CDR3 sequences, 25% to 30% of them seen once. This sample is part of a study of CD8 T cells in ankylosing spondylitis. Findings and caveats of the study: It appeared that ankylosing spondylitis blood was characterized by a TCR beta motif of several highly homologous variants. Disease-linked clones proved CD8+ and comparatively uncommon in peripheral blood. In reactive arthritis synovial fluid and blood, some motif variants had been reported before.

The TCR sequence derives from a male donor with ankylosing spondylitis. Sequencing used blood, either unsorted or a sorted T cell fraction (not recorded which).

CDR3 region: CASSPQGGILDF. The CDR3 DNA sequence: TGTGCCAGCAGCCCCCAGGGAGGGATCCTGGACTTC. This chain uses TRBV3-1 with TRBJ2-7; 7 bases align to TRBD2. The length of the CDR3 is 12 residues. Germline CDR1 reads LGHDT; CDR2 reads YNNKEL (reference sequence).